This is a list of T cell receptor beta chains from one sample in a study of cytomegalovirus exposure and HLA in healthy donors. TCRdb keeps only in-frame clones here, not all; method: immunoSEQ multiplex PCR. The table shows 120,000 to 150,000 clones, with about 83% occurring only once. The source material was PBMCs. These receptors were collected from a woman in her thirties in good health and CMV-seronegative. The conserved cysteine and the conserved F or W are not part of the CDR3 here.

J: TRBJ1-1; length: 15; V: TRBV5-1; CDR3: ASSFPQGWGVNTEAF
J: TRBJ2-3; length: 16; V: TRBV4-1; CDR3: ASSPGLAGGFSTDTQY
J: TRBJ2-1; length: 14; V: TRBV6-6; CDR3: ASSYLQGGTYNEQF
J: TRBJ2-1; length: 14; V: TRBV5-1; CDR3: ASSLAGTPRGNEQF
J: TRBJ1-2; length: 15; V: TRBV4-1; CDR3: ASSQEGPPGGSYGYT
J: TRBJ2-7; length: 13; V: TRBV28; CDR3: ASSLRPGGNYEQY
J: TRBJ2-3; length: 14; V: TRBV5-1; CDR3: ASDPGGTWGTDTQY
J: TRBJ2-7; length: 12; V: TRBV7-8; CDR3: ASSLGRRSYEQY
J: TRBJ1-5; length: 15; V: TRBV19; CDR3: ASSIAIGGGDPQPQH
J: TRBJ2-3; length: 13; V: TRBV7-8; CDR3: ASSQRGHPTDTQY
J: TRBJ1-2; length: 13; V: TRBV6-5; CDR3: ASSYSGVGGYGYT